The clone carrying this T cell receptor beta chain occurred a few times. V was pared by 0 bases and J by 8 bases, with 10 bases between. Germline CDR1 is DFQATT and CDR2 is SNEGSKA (reference sequence). The length of the CDR3 is 12 residues. For the second PCR, which ran for about 6 to 11 cycles, a sample-barcoded 5' primer and a J-beta primer mix were used. TCRdb re-derived calls from the 5' RACE reads in MiXCR, one entry per CDR3 protein. The sample shows around 620,000 distinct CDR3 sequences, 25% to 30% of them seen only once. These data are taken from a study of blood T cells in healthy people across ages.

This sequence originates from a woman in her seventies in good health. Sequenced: blood. The chain has TRBV20-1 and TRBJ1-1; no clear D gene. CDR3 sequence: CSARDYNREAFF. For the CDR3, the DNA is TGCAGTGCTAGAGATTACAACCGGGAAGCTTTCTTT.